This T cell receptor beta chain stems from a study of T-cell memory formation after mild COVID-19. Overall study: Largely, the TCR clusters proved donor specific.

General study results and limits: Specificity for SARS-CoV-2 was not confirmed among the second-wave clones peaking on day 37. Contracting CD4+ clones sat mainly in CM and EM; CD8+ in EMRA.

CDR3 size: 15 residues. The ends lost 3 bases at V and 8 bases at J; junction bases unmatched: 12. For this clonotype: Its antigen is undetermined.

Researchers used 5'RACE with constant-segment primers to make TCR alpha and TCR beta cDNA libraries that carry sample barcodes and UMIs. TCRdb ran MiXCR on the 5' RACE reads and lists one entry per CDR3 protein. The table includes around 450,000 distinct CDR3 sequences, roughly a quarter detected once. Sequenced input: PBMCs or a T cell subset sorted from them (not recorded which). The chain couples TRBV12-3 or TRBV12-4 to TRBJ1-2; 7 bases fit TRBD1. This receptor was obtained from an adult woman who had mild COVID-19 (a few samples of this study predate the infection). Cell type and time point are not known. The CDR3 coding sequence is TGTGCCAGCAGTTTTAGTCCGACAGGGCTAAAAGGCTACACCTTC. Its protein product is CASSFSPTGLKGYTF.